This T cell receptor beta chain appears in the sequencing data of a study of patients and donors after allogeneic stem cell transplantation. From the RT-PCR reads, TCRdb called clonotypes with MiXCR, one entry per CDR3 protein. The table lists hundreds of thousands of distinct CDR3 sequences, 16% of them singletons, with less than 9.5% in the top ten. In germline, CDR1 is SGHDT, CDR2 YYEEEE. There are 14 residues in the CDR3. J was trimmed by 3 bases and V by 4 bases; bases with no gene match: 5. The chain joins TRBV5-6 to TRBJ1-1, with 8 nucleotides matching TRBD1. The TCR comes from a human donor who was either an allogeneic HSCT recipient or a stem cell or donor lymphocyte infusion donor (not recorded which). It is not recorded whose cells these are; they may come from a transplant donor. The material sequenced was blood, either unsorted or a sorted T cell fraction (not recorded which). The CDR3: CASSTGGGHTEAFF. CDR3 DNA: TGTGCCAGCAGCACAGGGGGAGGTCACACTGAAGCTTTCTTT. Filled out from reference TRBV5-6 and TRBJ1-1, the complete variable domain reads DAGVTQSPTHLIKTRGQQVTLRCSPKSGHDTVSWYQQALGQGPQFIFQYYEEEERQRGNFPDRFSGHQFPNYSSELNVNALLLGDSALYLCASSTGGGHTEAFFGQGTRLTVV.